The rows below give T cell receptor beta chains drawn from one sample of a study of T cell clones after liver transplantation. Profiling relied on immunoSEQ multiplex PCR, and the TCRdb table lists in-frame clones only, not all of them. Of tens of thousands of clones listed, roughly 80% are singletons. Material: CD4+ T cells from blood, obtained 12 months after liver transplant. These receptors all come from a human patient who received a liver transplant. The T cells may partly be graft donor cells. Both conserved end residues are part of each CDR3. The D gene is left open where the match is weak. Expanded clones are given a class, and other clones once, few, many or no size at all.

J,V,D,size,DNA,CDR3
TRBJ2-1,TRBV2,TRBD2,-,TGTGCCAGCTCAAGCAGGGGACTAGCGGGAAATGAGCAGTTCTTC,CASSSRGLAGNEQFF
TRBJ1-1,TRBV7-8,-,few,TGTGCCAGCAGCTTAGTTCAGGCAGGGGTATCAATGAACACTGAAGCTTTCTTT,CASSLVQAGVSMNTEAFF
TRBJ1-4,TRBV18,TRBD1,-,TGTGCCAGCTCATGGTCTCAGGGGGCCGGAGAAAAACTGTTTTTT,CASSWSQGAGEKLFF
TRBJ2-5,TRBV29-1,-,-,TGCAGCGTTGGTAGGGGGAGGAGAGAGACCCAGTACTTC,CSVGRGRRETQYF
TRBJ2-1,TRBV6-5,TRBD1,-,TGTGCCAGCTCGACAGGGGACGGTAAAAATGAGCAGTTCTTC,CASSTGDGKNEQFF
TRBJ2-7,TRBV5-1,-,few,TGCGCCAGCAGCTTGGGGCAGGGGGGGCGCGAGCAGTACTTC,CASSLGQGGREQYF
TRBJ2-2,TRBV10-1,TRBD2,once,TGCGCCAGCAGTGAGGGGACTAGCGGGAACACGGGCACCGGGGAGCTGTTTTTT,CASSEGTSGNTGTGELFF
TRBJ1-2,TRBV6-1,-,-,TGTGCCAGCAGTGGGCCTCTGGCAAGAGGCTATGGCTACACCTTC,CASSGPLARGYGYTF
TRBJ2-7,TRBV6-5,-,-,TGTGCCAGCGGCTTACGGGGTCCCTACGAGCAGTACTTC,CASGLRGPYEQYF
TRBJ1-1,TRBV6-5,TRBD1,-,TGTGCCAGCAGTTACTCCCATACAGGGGTGAACACTGAAGCTTTCTTT,CASSYSHTGVNTEAFF
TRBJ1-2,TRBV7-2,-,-,TGTGCCAGCAGCCCGCGCCCCGGGGTTAAGTATGGCTACACCTTC,CASSPRPGVKYGYTF
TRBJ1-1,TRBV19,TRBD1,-,TGTGCCAGTAGCCCGACAGGGGGCCGAACTGAAGCTTTCTTT,CASSPTGGRTEAFF
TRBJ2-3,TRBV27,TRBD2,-,TGTGCCAGCAGTTTCAAGCGGGACCTCACAGATACGCAGTATTTT,CASSFKRDLTDTQYF
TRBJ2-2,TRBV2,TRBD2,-,TGTGCCAGCAGATTTGGGACTAGCGGAACCGGGGAGCTGTTTTTT,CASRFGTSGTGELFF
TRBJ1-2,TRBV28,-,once,TGTGCCAGCAGTTTCAGGGCGGGCTACACCTTC,CASSFRAGYTF
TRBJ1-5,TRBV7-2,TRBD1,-,TGTGCCAGCAGCCCCCAGCCAGGGGGTAGGCAGCCCCAGCATTTT,CASSPQPGGRQPQHF
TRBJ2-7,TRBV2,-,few,TGTGCCAGCAGCCTAAGGGGCGAGCAGTACTTC,CASSLRGEQYF
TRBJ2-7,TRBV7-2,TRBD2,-,TGTGCCAGCAGCCCCCGGGTAGCGGGAGCCCACGAGCAGTACTTC,CASSPRVAGAHEQYF
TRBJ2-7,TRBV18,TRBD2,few,TGTGCCAGCTCCCCCGTCGGAGTAGCGGGAGGGCCTAGCCACGAGCAGTACTTC,CASSPVGVAGGPSHEQYF
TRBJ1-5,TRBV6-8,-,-,TGTGCCAGCAGTTACCATGGCTACAGGGATCGGCAGCCCCAGCATTTT,CASSYHGYRDRQPQHF
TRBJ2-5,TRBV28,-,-,TGTGCCAGCAGTTTTGGTCGCACCCAAGAGACCCAGTACTTC,CASSFGRTQETQYF
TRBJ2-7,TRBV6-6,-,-,TGTGCCAGCAGTTACTCGAGGGGAAGCGGTTACGAGCAGTACTTC,CASSYSRGSGYEQYF
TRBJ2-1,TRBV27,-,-,TGTGCCAGCAGTTTTTCGGAGGGGGCCTACAATGAGCAGTTCTTC,CASSFSEGAYNEQFF
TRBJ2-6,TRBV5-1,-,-,TGCGCCAGCAGCTTGTCCGGGGCCAACGTCCTGACTTTC,CASSLSGANVLTF
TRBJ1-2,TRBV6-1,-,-,TGTGCCAGCCAAGGGGGAGCTAACTATGGCTACACCTTC,CASQGGANYGYTF
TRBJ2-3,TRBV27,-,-,TGTGCCAGCAGTTCCTCTGGGCAGGGGAGTACGCAGTATTTT,CASSSSGQGSTQYF
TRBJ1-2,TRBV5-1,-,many,TGCGCCAGCAGCCCGGCGCCAGAGGACTATGGCTACACCTTC,CASSPAPEDYGYTF
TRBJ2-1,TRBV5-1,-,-,TGCGCCAGCAGCGGAGATACCCTGGGGGCGGGAGCACGGGAGCAGTTCTTC,CASSGDTLGAGAREQFF
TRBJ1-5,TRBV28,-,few,TGTGCCAGCAGTTCCCCGACAGGATATAGCAATCAGCCCCAGCATTTT,CASSSPTGYSNQPQHF
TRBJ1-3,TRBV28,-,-,TGTGCCACGGGGGGGGACACCAACTCTGGAAACACCATATATTTT,CATGGDTNSGNTIYF
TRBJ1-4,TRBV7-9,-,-,TGTGCCAGCAGCTTCGGAGACGAAAAACTGTTTTTT,CASSFGDEKLFF
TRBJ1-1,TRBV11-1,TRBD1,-,TGTGCCAGCAGCTTGGGACAGCGGTCCACTGAAGCTTTCTTT,CASSLGQRSTEAFF
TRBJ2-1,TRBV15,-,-,TGTGCCACCAGCGCCGGGTACAATGAGCAGTTCTTC,CATSAGYNEQFF
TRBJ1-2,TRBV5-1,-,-,TGCGCCAGCAGCTTGACCACAGGGTCCTTTAACTATGGCTACACCTTC,CASSLTTGSFNYGYTF
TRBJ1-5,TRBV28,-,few,TGTGCCAGCAGTATGGGAGGTAGCAATCAGCCCCAGCATTTT,CASSMGGSNQPQHF
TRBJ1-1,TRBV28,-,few,TGTGCCAGCGTAGGGGAGAGGACTGAAGCTTTCTTT,CASVGERTEAFF
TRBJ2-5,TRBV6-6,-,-,TGTGCCAGAAACGCCCCCCGTGGGGGATCAGGGTTAGCCCAGTACTTC,CARNAPRGGSGLAQYF
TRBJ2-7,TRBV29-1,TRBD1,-,TGCAGCGTTGGGGACAGGGGGCGAGGATACGAGCAGTACTTC,CSVGDRGRGYEQYF
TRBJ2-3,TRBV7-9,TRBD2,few,TGTGCCAGCAGCTTAAGGGTGAGGGGACTAGCGGGAGGATCCGATACGCAGTATTTT,CASSLRVRGLAGGSDTQYF
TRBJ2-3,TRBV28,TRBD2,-,TGTGCCAGCAGTTTATCTACCGGACTAGGCTCAGATACGCAGTATTTT,CASSLSTGLGSDTQYF
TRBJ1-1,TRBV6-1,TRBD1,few,TGTGCCAGCCGGGAGGGACAGGGGGCACTGAGGAAAGCTTTCTTT,CASREGQGALRKAFF
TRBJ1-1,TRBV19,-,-,TGTGCCAGTAGTATAAAAGGGGACACTGAAGCTTTCTTT,CASSIKGDTEAFF
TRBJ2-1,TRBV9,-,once,TGTGCCAGCAGCGTCGTGGGGAGCTCCTACAATGAGCAGTTCTTC,CASSVVGSSYNEQFF